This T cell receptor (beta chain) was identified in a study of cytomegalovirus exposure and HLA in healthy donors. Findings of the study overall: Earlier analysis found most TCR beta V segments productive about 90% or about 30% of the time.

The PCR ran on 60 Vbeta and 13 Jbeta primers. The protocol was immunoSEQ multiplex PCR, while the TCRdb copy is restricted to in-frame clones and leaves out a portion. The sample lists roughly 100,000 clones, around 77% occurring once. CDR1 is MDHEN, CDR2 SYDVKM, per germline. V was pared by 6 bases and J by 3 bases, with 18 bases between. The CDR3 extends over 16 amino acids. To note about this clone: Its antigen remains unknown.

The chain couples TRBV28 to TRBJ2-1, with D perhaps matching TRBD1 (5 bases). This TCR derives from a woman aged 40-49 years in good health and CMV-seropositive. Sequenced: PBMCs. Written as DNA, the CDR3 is TGTGCCAGCAGCCGACCGACAGTTGAAAACTACAATGAGCAGTTCTTC. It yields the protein CASSRPTVENYNEQFF. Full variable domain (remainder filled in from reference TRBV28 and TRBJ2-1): DVKVTQSSRYLVKRTGEKVFLECVQDMDHENMFWYRQDPGLGLRLIYFSYDVKMKEKGDIPEGYSVSREKKERFSLILESASTNQTSMYLCASSRPTVENYNEQFFGPGTRLTVL.